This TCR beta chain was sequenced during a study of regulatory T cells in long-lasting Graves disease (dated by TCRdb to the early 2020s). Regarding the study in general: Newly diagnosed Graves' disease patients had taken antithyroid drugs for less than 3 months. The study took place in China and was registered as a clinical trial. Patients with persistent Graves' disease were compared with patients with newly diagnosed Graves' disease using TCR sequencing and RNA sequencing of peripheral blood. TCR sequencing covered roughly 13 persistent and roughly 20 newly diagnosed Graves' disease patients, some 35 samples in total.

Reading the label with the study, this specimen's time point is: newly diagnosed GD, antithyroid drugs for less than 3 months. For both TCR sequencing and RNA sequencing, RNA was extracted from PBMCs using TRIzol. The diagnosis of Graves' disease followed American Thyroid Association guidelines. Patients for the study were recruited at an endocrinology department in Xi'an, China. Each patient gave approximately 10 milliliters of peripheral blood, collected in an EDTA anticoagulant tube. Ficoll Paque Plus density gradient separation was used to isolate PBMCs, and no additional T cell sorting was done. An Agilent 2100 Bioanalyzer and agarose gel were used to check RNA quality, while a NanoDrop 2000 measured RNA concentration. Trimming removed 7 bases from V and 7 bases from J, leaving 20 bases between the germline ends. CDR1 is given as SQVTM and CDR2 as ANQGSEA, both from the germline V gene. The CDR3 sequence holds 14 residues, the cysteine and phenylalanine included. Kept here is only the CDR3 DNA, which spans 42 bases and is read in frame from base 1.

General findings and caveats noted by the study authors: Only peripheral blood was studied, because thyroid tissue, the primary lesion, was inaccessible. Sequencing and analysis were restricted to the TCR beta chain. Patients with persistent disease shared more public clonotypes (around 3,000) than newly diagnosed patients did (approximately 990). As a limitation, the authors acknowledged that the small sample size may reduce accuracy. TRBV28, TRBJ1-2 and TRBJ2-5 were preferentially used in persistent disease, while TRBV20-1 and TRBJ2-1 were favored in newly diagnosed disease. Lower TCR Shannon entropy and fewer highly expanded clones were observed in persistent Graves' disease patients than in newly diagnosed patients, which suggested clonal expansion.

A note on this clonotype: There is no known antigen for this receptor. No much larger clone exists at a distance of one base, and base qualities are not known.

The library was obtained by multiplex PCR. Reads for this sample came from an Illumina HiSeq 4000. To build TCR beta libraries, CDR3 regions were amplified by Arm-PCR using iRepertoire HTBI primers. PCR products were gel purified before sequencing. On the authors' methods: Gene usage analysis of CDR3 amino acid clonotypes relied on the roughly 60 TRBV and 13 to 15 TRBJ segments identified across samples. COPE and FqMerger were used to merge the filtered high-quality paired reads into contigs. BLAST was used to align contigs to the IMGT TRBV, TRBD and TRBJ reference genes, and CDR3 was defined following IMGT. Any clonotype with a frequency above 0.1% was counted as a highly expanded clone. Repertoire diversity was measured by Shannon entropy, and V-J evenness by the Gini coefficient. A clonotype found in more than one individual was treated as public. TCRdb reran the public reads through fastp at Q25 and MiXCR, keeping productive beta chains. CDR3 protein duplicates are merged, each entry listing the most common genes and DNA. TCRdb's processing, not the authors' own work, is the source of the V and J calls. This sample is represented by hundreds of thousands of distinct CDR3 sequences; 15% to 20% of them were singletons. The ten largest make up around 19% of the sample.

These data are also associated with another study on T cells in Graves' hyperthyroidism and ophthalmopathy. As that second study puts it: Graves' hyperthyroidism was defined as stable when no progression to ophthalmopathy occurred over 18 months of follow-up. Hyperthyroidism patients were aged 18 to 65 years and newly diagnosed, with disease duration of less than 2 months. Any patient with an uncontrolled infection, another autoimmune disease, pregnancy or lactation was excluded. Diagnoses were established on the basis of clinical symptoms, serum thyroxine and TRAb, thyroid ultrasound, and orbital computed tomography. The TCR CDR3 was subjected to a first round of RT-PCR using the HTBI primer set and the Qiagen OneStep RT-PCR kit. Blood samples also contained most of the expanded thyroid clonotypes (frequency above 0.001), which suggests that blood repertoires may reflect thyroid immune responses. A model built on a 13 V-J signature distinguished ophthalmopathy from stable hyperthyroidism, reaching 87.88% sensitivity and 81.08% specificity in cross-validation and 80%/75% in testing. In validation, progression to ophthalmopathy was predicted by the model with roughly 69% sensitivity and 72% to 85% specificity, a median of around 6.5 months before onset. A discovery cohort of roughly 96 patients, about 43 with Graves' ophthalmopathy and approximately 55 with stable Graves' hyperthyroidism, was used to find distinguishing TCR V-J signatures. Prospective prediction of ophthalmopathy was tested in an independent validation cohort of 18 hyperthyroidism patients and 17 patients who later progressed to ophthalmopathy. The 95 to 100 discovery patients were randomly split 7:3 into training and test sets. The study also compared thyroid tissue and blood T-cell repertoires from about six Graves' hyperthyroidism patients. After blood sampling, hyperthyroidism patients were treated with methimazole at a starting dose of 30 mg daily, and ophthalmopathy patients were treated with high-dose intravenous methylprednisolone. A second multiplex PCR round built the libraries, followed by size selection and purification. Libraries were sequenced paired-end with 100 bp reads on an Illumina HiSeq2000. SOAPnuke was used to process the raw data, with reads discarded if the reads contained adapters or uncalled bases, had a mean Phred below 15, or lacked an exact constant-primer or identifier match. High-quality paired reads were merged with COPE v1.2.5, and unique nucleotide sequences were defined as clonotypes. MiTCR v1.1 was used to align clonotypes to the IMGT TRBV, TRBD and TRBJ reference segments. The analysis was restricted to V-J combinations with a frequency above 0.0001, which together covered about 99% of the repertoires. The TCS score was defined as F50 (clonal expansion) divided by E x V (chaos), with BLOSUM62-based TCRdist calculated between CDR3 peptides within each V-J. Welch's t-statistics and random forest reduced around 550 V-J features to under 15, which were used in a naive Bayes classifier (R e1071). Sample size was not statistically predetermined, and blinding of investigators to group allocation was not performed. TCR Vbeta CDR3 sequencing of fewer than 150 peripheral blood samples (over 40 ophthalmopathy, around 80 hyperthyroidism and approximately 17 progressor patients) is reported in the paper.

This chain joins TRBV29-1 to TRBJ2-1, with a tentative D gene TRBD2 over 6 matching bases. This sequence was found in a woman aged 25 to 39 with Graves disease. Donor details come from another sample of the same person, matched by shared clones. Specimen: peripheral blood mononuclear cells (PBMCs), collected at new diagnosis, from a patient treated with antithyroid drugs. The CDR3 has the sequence CSADGVLAANEQFF. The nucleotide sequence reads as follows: TGCAGCGCTGATGGGGTACTAGCCGCGAATGAGCAGTTCTTC.